The 23 T cell receptor beta chains reported below all come from one sample, sequenced in a study of blood T cells in healthy people across ages. Alongside a J-beta primer mix, a sample-barcoded 5' primer served in a second PCR lasting about 7 to 11 cycles. TCRdb independently ran MiXCR on the 5' RACE reads; one entry per CDR3 protein. The sample has about 1.5 million distinct CDR3 sequences; around 40% are singletons. Sequenced sample: blood. All receptors come from a woman between 18 and 29 years old in good health.

In nucleotides, the CDR3 is TGTGCCAGCAGGGCTCTTCTGGGAGGGCAGAAGTATTTT. This gives the protein CASRALLGGQKYF. The genes are TRBV25-1 and TRBJ2-3; TRBD2 matches 7 bases. The trim removed 6 bases at V and 13 bases at J, leaving 13 bases unmatched. CDR3 size: 13 residues. Germline V gene sequence: CDR1 MGHDK, CDR2 SYGVNS.

This clonotype has a handful of counts. This chain uses TRBV9 with TRBJ2-3, with 12 bases that match TRBD2. CDR1 SGDLS and CDR2 YYNGEE come from the germline V gene. J gave up 6 bases and V 6 bases, and 8 bases lay outside the gene matches. The CDR3 covers 15 residues. This chain's CDR3 is CASTGLAGTGDTQYF. The CDR3 region has the DNA TGTGCCAGCACCGGACTAGCGGGAACTGGCGATACGCAGTATTTT.

This clonotype was seen a single time. The V call is TRBV11-2, the J call TRBJ1-1; 8 bases line up with TRBD1. The junction had 7 bases not matched to a gene; V was cut back by 5 bases and J by 11 bases. Per germline, CDR1 SGHAT and CDR2 FQNNGV. The CDR3 has 12 amino acids. CDR3 protein: CASSKTQGGAFF. The CDR3 nucleotides are TGTGCCAGCAGCAAGACACAGGGGGGGGCTTTCTTT.

V usage is TRBV5-1 and J usage is TRBJ2-7, with 9 bases matching TRBD1. J was trimmed by 7 bases and V by 4 bases; bases with no gene match: 9. CDR3 length: 14 amino acids. Germline V gives CDR1 SGHRS, CDR2 YFSETQ. This chain's CDR3 is CASSQDRGIGEQYF. CDR3 sequence (DNA): TGCGCCAGCAGCCAGGACAGGGGAATCGGAGAGCAGTACTTC.

In its sample, this clonotype was seen a few times. The CDR3 DNA is TGCGCCAGCAGCTTGGGCAGGGGGCCCTCGGAGACCCAGTACTTC. This translates into CASSLGRGPSETQYF. V and J are TRBV5-1 and TRBJ2-5; 8 bases match TRBD1. With V trimmed by 0 bases and J by 5 bases, 6 bases remained unmatched. CDR1 is SGHRS, CDR2 YFSETQ, per germline. This CDR3 contains 15 residues.

The chain couples TRBV28 to TRBJ2-5; D perhaps matches TRBD1 (5 bases). Germline-derived CDR1 and CDR2 are MDHEN and SYDVKM. This CDR3 spans 18 amino acids. The V end lost 5 bases, the J end lost 5 bases, and 27 bases lay between the germline ends. Here the CDR3 reads CASSLRTFLRQFYETQYF. As DNA, the CDR3 is TGTGCCAGCAGTCTGCGTACGTTTCTGAGACAGTTTTACGAGACCCAGTACTTC. Looking up the rest from reference TRBV28 and TRBJ2-5 gives the full variable domain: DVKVTQSSRYLVKRTGEKVFLECVQDMDHENMFWYRQDPGLGLRLIYFSYDVKMKEKGDIPEGYSVSREKKERFSLILESASTNQTSMYLCASSLRTFLRQFYETQYFGPGTRLLVL.

The chain combines TRBV20-1 with TRBJ2-1; no firm D call. Deletions cut 6 bases from V and 0 bases from J, with 18 bases between. Germline CDR1 reads DFQATT; CDR2 reads SNEGSKA (reference sequence). The CDR3 is 16 residues long. The CDR3 nucleotides are TGCAGTGCCCCCGCCTCCCCGTTGAGCTCCTACAATGAGCAGTTCTTC. It specifies CSAPASPLSSYNEQFF.

The V and J genes are TRBV18 and TRBJ2-7, with a possible D match to TRBD2 (6 bases). The closer fit of TRBJ2-5 to the DNA end suggests the J call may be wrong. Germline values: CDR1 KGHSH, CDR2 LQKENI. The CDR3 is 17 residues long. CDR3 in amino acids: CASSPPDGVAEQETQYF. The CDR3 DNA sequence: TGTGCCAGCTCACCACCGGATGGCGTAGCGGAGCAAGAGACCCAGTACTTC.

This rearrangement joins TRBV20-1 to TRBJ2-7; tentative D call: TRBD2 (7 bases). Germline V gene sequence: CDR1 DFQATT, CDR2 SNEGSKA (reference sequence). Trimming took 5 bases from V and 6 from J, leaving 23 bases between them. This CDR3 region has 15 residues. The CDR3 protein is CSAPRLAGGHVEQYF. The CDR3 region has the DNA TGCAGTGCTCCCAGACTAGCTGGGGGCCATGTCGAGCAGTACTTC.

The gene calls are TRBV6-2 or TRBV6-3 and TRBJ1-2, with 8 nucleotides matching TRBD1. V lost 8 bases and J lost 0; bases outside the gene matches: 2. The V gene's germline CDR1 is MNHEY and CDR2 SVGEGT. The CDR3 loop spans 13 amino acids. CDR3 bases: TGTGCCAGCGGGGACAGGCCTAACTATGGCTACACCTTC. Residues: CASGDRPNYGYTF.

The V and J genes are TRBV4-2 and TRBJ2-2; no definite D call. CDR3 length equals 16 residues. V lost 2 bases and J 5 bases, leaving 15 bases between the germline ends. The germline V gene encodes CDR1 LGHNA and CDR2 YNFKEQ. CDR3 nucleotides: TGTGCCAGCAGCCAACCCCGGGTAAGAGCAACCGGGGAGCTGTTTTTT. This translates into CASSQPRVRATGELFF.

Comment on this clonotype: One end of the junction varies from germline; a read error may be responsible. This chain joins TRBV6-5 and TRBJ2-4; D assignment may be TRBD1 or TRBD2 (5 bases each). In germline, CDR1 is MNHEY, CDR2 SVGAGI. The CDR3 consists of 14 residues. The CDR3 region has the DNA TGTGCCAGCAGTTACTCTTTGGGGACCTACGAGCAGGACTTC. Protein: CASSYSLGTYEQDF.

The rearrangement uses TRBV5-1 and TRBJ2-7; TRBD1 matches 9 bases. The CDR3 loop spans 14 amino acids. The junction had 3 bases not matched to a gene; V was cut back by 0 bases and J by 5 bases. Germline V gene lookup returns CDR1 SGHRS and CDR2 YFSETQ. The CDR3 DNA sequence: TGCGCCAGCAGCTTGGTCGGGACAGGGAACGAGCAGTACTTC. Encoded protein: CASSLVGTGNEQYF.

This clonotype appeared many times. The chain joins TRBV7-2 to TRBJ2-5, with a possible D match to TRBD1 (6 bases). The CDR3 runs 13 residues. V dropped 1 base and J dropped 3 bases, with 6 bases sitting between them. Germline V lookup: CDR1 SGHTA, CDR2 FQGNSA. As DNA, the CDR3 is TGTGCCAGCAGCTTAGACAGGGAAGAGACCCAGTACTTC. It translates to CASSLDREETQYF.

The rearrangement uses TRBV6-6 and TRBJ1-1; D is uncertain. The germline V gene has CDR1 MNHNY and CDR2 SVGAGI (reference sequence). The CDR3 has 15 amino acids. The V end lost 0 bases, the J end lost 3 bases, and 11 bases lay between the germline ends. The CDR3 is CASSYSPQLDTEAFF. CDR3 bases: TGTGCCAGCAGTTACTCTCCACAGCTAGACACTGAAGCTTTCTTT.

The J gene is TRBJ2-3, the V gene TRBV24-1, with D unresolved. V lost 2 bases and J 1 base, leaving 3 bases between the germline ends. The CDR3 sequence is 13 residues long. Germline V gene lookup returns CDR1 KGHDR and CDR2 SFDVKD. The CDR3 region is CATSDWGTDTQYF. DNA for the CDR3: TGTGCCACCAGTGATTGGGGCACAGATACGCAGTATTTT.

The chain joins TRBV7-8 to TRBJ2-5, with D maybe TRBD2 (7 bases). Trimming pared 3 bases from V and 2 bases from J, leaving 25 bases between. The CDR3 runs 19 residues. Germline assignment: CDR1 SGHVS and CDR2 FQNEAQ. CDR3 DNA sequence: TGTGCCAGCAGCTTCTCGAGGGGGGTCGGGAGGATAGGACAAGAGACCCAGTACTTC. Encoded protein: CASSFSRGVGRIGQETQYF. Full variable domain (outside the CDR3, taken from reference TRBV7-8 and TRBJ2-5): GAGVSQSPRYKVAKRGQDVALRCDPISGHVSLFWYQQALGQGPEFLTYFQNEAQLDKSGLPSDRFFAERPEGSVSTLKIQRTQQEDSAVYLCASSFSRGVGRIGQETQYFGPGTRLLVL.

The chain joins TRBV30 to TRBJ1-1; D unresolved. V lost 5 bases to trimming and J lost 4 bases, with 11 bases between them. Germline CDR1 is GTSNPN and CDR2 is SVGIG (reference sequence). The CDR3 totals 12 residues. CDR3 sequence reads: CAWGPGTTEAFF. CDR3 DNA sequence: TGTGCCTGGGGCCCGGGAACCACTGAAGCTTTCTTT.

This clonotype was observed a few times. The chain couples TRBV25-1 to TRBJ2-1, with D unresolved. This CDR3 is built from 14 residues. CDR1 is MGHDK, CDR2 SYGVNS, per germline. V gave up 7 bases and J gave up 7 bases, with 17 bases separating them. The CDR3 protein is CASTPTEIVNEQFF. In nucleotides, the CDR3 is TGTGCCAGCACCCCGACCGAAATCGTTAATGAGCAGTTCTTC.

The table lists this clonotype with a few counts. This chain links TRBV28 with TRBJ2-7; TRBD2 matches 9 bases. This CDR3 contains 16 residues. Germline V gene lookup returns CDR1 MDHEN and CDR2 SYDVKM. Germline trimming cut 1 base from V and 3 bases from J; bases unmatched to any gene: 7. The CDR3 coding sequence is TGTGCCAGCAGTTTATTAGGCCGCGGGAGGGACTACGAGCAGTACTTC. This codes for CASSLLGRGRDYEQYF.

In DNA, the CDR3 is TGTGCCAGCAGCCCAACGGGGGGGGTGATCACTGAAGCTTTCTTT. This sequence encodes CASSPTGGVITEAFF. V is TRBV7-9 and J is TRBJ1-1; a possible D gene is TRBD1 (5 bases). The CDR3 extends over 15 amino acids. V lost 5 bases and J 4 bases, leaving 17 bases between the germline ends. Germline V gives CDR1 SEHNR, CDR2 FQNEAQ (reference sequence). Looking up the rest from reference TRBV7-9 and TRBJ1-1 gives the full variable domain: DTGVSQNPRHKITKRGQNVTFRCDPISEHNRLYWYRQTLGQGPEFLTYFQNEAQLEKSRLLSDRFSAERPKGSFSTLEIQRTEQGDSAMYLCASSPTGGVITEAFFGQGTRLTVV.

The chain links TRBV7-6 to TRBJ2-3; TRBD2 matches 16 bases. CDR1 is SGHVS and CDR2 is FNYEAQ in the germline V gene. The CDR3 is 19 residues long. V lost 9 bases and J lost 4; bases outside the gene matches: 16. The CDR3 nucleotides are TGTGCCAGTAGCCGACCGGGACAGGGACTAGCGGGAGGGCCAGATACGCAGTATTTT. It translates to CASSRPGQGLAGGPDTQYF.

This clonotype was seen just once. V usage is TRBV18 and J usage is TRBJ1-1; TRBD1 matches 8 bases. CDR3 length: 14 amino acids. CDR1 is KGHSH and CDR2 is LQKENI in the germline V gene. Trimming took 3 bases from V and 3 from J; bases not matched to a gene: 3. CDR3 nucleotides: TGTGCCAGCTCACCCGGGACAGGACACACTGAAGCTTTCTTT. This gives the protein CASSPGTGHTEAFF. Together with reference TRBV18 and TRBJ1-1, the CDR3 gives the full variable domain: NAGVMQNPRHLVRRRGQEARLRCSPMKGHSHVYWYRQLPEEGLKFMVYLQKENIIDESGMPKERFSAEFPKEGPSILRIQQVVRGDSAAYFCASSPGTGHTEAFFGQGTRLTVV.